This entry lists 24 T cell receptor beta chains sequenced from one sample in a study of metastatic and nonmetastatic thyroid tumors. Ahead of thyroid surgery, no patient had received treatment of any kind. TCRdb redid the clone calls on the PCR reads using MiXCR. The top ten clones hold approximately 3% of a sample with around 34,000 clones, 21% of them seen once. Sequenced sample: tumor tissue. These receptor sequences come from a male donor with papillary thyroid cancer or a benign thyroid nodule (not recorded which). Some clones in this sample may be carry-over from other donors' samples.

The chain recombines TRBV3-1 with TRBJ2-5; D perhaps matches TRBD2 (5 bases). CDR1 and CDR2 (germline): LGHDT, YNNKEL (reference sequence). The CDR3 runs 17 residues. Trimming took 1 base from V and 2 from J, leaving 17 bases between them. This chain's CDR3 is CASSQAAKGVWQETQYF. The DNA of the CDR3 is TGTGCCAGCAGCCAAGCTGCCAAGGGAGTATGGCAAGAGACCCAGTACTTC.

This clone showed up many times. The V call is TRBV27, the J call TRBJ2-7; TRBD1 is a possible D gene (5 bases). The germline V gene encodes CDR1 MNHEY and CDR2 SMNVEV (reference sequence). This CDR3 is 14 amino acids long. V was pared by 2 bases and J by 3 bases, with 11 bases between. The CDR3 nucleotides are TGTGCCAGCAGTTTACAGGGCGTCGGCTACGAGCAGTACTTC. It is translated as CASSLQGVGYEQYF.

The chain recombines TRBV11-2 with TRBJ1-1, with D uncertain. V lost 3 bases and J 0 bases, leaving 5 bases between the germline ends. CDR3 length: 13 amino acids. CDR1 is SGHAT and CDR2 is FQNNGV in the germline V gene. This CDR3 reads CASSLAVNTEAFF. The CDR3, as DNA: TGTGCCAGCAGCTTGGCGGTGAACACTGAAGCTTTCTTT.

In DNA, the CDR3 is TGCGCCAGCAGCTTGGTCCGGTCATTAAACAGACCCTACGAGCAGTACTTC. Amino acid sequence: CASSLVRSLNRPYEQYF. This sequence joins TRBV5-1 and TRBJ2-7, with D uncertain. The CDR3 is 17 amino acids. CDR1 and CDR2 (germline): SGHRS, YFSETQ. The V end lost 0 bases, the J end lost 2 bases, and 18 bases lay between the germline ends.

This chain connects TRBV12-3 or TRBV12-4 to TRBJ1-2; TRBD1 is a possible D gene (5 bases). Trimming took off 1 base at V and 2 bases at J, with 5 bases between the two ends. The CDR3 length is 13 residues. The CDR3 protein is CASSLGQNYGYTF. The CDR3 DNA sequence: TGTGCCAGCAGTTTAGGACAGAACTATGGCTACACCTTC.

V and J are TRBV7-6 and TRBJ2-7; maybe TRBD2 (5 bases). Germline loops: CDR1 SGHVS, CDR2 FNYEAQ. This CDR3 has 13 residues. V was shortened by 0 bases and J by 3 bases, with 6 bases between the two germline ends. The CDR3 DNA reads TGTGCCAGCAGCTTAGCGGGAGACTACGAGCAGTACTTC. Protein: CASSLAGDYEQYF. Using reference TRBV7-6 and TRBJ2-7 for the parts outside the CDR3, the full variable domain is GAGVSQSPRYKVTKRGQDVALRCDPISGHVSLYWYRQALGQGPEFLTYFNYEAQQDKSGLPNDRFSAERPEGSISTLTIQRTEQRDSAMYRCASSLAGDYEQYFGPGTRLTVT.

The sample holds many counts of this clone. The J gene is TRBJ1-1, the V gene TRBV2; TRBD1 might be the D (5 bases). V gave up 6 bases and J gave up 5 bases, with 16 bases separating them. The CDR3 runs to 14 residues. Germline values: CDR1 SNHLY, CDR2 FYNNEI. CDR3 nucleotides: TGTGCCAGCAGCGCGGGCAGGGTCCAGACTGAAGCTTTCTTT. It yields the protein CASSAGRVQTEAFF. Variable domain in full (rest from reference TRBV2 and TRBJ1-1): EPEVTQTPSHQVTQMGQEVILRCVPISNHLYFYWYRQILGQKVEFLVSFYNNEISEKSEIFDDQFSVERPDGSNFTLKIRSTKLEDSAMYFCASSAGRVQTEAFFGQGTRLTVV.

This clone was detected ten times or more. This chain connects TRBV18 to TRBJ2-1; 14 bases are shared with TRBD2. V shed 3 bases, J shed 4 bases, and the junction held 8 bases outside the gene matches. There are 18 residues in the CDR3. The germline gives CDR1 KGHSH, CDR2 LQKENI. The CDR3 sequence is CASSPGLAGERLYNEQFF. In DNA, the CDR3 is TGTGCCAGCTCACCGGGACTAGCGGGAGAACGGTTGTACAATGAGCAGTTCTTC.

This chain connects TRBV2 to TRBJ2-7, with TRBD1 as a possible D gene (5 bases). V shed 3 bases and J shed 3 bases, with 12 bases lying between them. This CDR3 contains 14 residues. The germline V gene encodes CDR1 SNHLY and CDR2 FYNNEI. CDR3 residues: CASSDSLGVYEQYF. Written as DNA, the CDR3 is TGTGCCAGCAGTGACTCCCTAGGGGTCTACGAGCAGTACTTC. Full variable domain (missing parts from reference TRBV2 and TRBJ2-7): EPEVTQTPSHQVTQMGQEVILRCVPISNHLYFYWYRQILGQKVEFLVSFYNNEISEKSEIFDDQFSVERPDGSNFTLKIRSTKLEDSAMYFCASSDSLGVYEQYFGPGTRLTVT.

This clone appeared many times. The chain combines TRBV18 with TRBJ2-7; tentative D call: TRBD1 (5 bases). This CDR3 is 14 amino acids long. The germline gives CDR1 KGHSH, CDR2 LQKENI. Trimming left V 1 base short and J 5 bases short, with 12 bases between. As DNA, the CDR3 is TGTGCCAGCTCACCACAGGGGAAGGCCCACGAGCAGTACTTC. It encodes CASSPQGKAHEQYF.

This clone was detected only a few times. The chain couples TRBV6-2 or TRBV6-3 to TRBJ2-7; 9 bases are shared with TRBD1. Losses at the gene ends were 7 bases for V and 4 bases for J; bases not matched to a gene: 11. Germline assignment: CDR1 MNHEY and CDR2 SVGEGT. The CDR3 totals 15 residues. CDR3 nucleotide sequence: TGTGCCAGCAACCCGGGGACAGGGATTCTTTACGAGCAGTACTTC. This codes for CASNPGTGILYEQYF.

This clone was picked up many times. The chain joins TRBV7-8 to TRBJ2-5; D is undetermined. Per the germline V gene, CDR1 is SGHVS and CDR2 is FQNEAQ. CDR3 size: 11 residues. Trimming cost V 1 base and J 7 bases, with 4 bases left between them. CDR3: CASSLGGTQYF. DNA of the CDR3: TGTGCCAGCAGCTTAGGGGGGACCCAGTACTTC. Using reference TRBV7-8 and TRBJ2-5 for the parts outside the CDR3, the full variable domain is GAGVSQSPRYKVAKRGQDVALRCDPISGHVSLFWYQQALGQGPEFLTYFQNEAQLDKSGLPSDRFFAERPEGSVSTLKIQRTQQEDSAVYLCASSLGGTQYFGPGTRLLVL.

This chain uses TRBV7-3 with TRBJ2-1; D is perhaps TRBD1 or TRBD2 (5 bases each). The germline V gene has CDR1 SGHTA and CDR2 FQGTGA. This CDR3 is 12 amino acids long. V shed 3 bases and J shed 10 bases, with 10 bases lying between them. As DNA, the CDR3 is TGTGCCAGCAGCTTGGGGGAAGGCGAGCAGTTCTTC. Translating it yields CASSLGEGEQFF. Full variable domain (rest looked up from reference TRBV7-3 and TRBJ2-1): GAGVSQTPSNKVTEKGKYVELRCDPISGHTALYWYRQSLGQGPEFLIYFQGTGAADDSGLPNDRFFAVRPEGSVSTLKIQRTERGDSAVYLCASSLGEGEQFFGPGTRLTVL.

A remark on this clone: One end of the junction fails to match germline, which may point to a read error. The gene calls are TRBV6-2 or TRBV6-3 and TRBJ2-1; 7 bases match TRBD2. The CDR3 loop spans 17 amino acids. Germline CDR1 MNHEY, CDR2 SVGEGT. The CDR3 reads CASSYTIRTRLDNEQFF. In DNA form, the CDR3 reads TGTGCCAGCAGTTACACCATTAGGACTAGACTGGACAATGAGCAATTCTTC.

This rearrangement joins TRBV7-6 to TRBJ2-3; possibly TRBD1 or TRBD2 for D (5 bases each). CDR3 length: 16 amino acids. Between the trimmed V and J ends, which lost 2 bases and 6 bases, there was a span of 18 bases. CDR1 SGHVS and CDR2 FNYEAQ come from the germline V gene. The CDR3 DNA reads TGTGCCAGCAGCTTATGGGGACGCGGGTTCGCGGATACGCAGTATTTT. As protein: CASSLWGRGFADTQYF.

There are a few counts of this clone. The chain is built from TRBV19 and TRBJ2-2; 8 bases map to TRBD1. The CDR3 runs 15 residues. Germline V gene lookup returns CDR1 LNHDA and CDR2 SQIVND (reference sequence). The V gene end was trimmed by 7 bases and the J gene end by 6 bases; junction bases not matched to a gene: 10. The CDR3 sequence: CASMQETGAPGELFF. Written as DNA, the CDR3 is TGTGCCAGTATGCAGGAGACAGGGGCTCCCGGGGAGCTGTTTTTT.

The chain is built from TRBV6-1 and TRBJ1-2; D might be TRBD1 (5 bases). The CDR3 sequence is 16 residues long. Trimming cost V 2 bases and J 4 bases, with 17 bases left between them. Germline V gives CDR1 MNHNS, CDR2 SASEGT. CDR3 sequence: CASSEYAGSGSYGYTF. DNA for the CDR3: TGTGCCAGCAGTGAATATGCTGGTTCAGGGTCCTATGGCTACACCTTC.

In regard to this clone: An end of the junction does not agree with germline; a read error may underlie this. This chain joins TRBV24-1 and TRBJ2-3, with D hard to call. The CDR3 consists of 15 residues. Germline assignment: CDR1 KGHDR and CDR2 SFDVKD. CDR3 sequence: CATSDTVGSSDTRYF. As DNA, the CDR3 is TGTGCCACCAGTGATACAGTGGGATCTTCAGATACGCGGTATTTT.

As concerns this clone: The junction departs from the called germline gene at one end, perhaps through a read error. CDR3 in DNA: TGTGCCAGTAGCGTACGGCAGGGCGCGTCCTATGAGCAGTACTTC. It is translated as CASSVRQGASYEQYF. The chain recombines TRBV19 with TRBJ2-7; perhaps TRBD1 as D (5 bases). The CDR3 has 15 amino acids. The germline gives CDR1 LNHDA, CDR2 SQIVND (reference sequence). Drawing the rest from reference TRBV19 and TRBJ2-7, the complete variable domain is DGGITQSPKYLFRKEGQNVTLSCEQNLNHDAMYWYRQDPGQGLRLIYYSQIVNDFQKGDIAEGYSVSREKKESFPLTVTSAQKNPTAFYLCASSVRQGASYEQYFGPGTRLTVT.

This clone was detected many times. CDR3 region: CASSLVLAGGDVSYEQYF. CDR3 bases: TGTGCCAGCAGCTTGGTCTTAGCGGGGGGTGACGTCTCCTACGAGCAGTACTTC. This chain links TRBV5-8 with TRBJ2-7; 10 positions match TRBD2. The junction had 9 bases not matched to a gene; V was cut back by 0 bases and J by 0 bases. This CDR3 has 18 amino acids. Per germline, CDR1 SGHTS and CDR2 YDEGEE.

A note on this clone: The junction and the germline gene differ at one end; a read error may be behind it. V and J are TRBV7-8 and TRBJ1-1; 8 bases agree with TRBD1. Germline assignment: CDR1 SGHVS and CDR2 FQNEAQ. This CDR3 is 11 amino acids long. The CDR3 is CANSLDRGALF. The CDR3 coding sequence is TGTGCCAACAGCTTAGACAGGGGCGCTCTCTTT.

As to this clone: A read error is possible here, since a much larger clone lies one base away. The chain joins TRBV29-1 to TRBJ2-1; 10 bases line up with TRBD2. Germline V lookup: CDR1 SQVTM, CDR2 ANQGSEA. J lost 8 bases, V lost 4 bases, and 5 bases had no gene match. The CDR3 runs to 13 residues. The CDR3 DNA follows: TGCAGCGTTGGTCTAGCGGGAGCCTATGAGCAGTTCTTC. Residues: CSVGLAGAYEQFF.

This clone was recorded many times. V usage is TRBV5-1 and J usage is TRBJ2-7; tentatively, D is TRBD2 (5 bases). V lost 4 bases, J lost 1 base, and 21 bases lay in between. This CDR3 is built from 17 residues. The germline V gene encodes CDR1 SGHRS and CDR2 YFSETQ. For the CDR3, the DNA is TGCGCCAGCAGCCCCCAACCAGCGGCACAGCTATCCTACGAGCAGTACTTC. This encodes CASSPQPAAQLSYEQYF.

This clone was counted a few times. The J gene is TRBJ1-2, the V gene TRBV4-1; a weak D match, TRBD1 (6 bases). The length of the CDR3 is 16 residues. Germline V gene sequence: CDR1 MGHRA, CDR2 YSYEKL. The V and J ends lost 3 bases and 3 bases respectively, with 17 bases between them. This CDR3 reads CASSQPTGQSHYGYTF. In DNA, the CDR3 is TGCGCCAGCAGCCAGCCTACTGGACAGTCTCACTATGGCTACACCTTC.